These 32 T cell receptor beta chains originate from one sample sequenced in a study of beta chain features in type 1 diabetes. Study results and limitations: All four CD4+ subsets of Type 1 diabetes patients contained TCRB CDR3s that were moderately but significantly shorter.

The antigens of these receptors remain unknown. TCRB transcripts that were expressed got sequenced, as all of the isolated RNA had been reverse transcribed. Some clones are missing from TCRdb's copy, which holds only in-frame ones; the method was immunoSEQ multiplex PCR. The sample holds around 14,000 clones, around three fifths seen once. Material for sequencing was stem cell memory CD4+ T cells from blood. The receptors were gathered from a young woman with type 1 diabetes.

The sample holds one count of this clone. The rearrangement uses TRBV5-6 and TRBJ2-5; weak D call: TRBD1 (6 bases). V lost 4 bases and J lost 4, with 17 bases in between. The germline CDR1 and CDR2 sequences are SGHDT and YYEEEE. This CDR3 has 15 amino acids. CDR3: CASSSVQGMRETQYF. DNA of the CDR3: TGTGCCAGCAGCAGCGTACAGGGAATGAGAGAGACCCAGTACTTC.

This chain links TRBV7-9 with TRBJ2-1; 12 bases are a match to TRBD2. The CDR3 has 16 amino acids. Losses at the gene ends were 5 bases for V and 8 bases for J; bases not matched to a gene: 10. Germline V CDR1 and CDR2: SEHNR, FQNEAQ (reference sequence). CDR3 nucleotides: TGTGCCAGCAGCCCCAGACTAGCGGGAGTTTTCGATGAGCAGTTCTTC. As protein: CASSPRLAGVFDEQFF.

The rearrangement links TRBV1 to TRBJ2-1; the table's TRBD2 call for D was not verified on the DNA. TRBV1 is labeled a pseudogene. CDR3 size: 16 residues. CDR3 amino acids: CTSSPVSGVRNNEQFF. The CDR3, as DNA: TGCACCAGCAGCCCGGTTTCGGGAGTTCGGAACAATGAGCAGTTCTTC.

The chain joins TRBV16 to TRBJ1-5; 7 bases align to TRBD1. This CDR3 spans 14 amino acids. V lost 3 bases, J lost 4 bases, and 3 bases stayed unmatched. Germline V CDR1 and CDR2: KGHSY, FQNENV. CDR3 loop: CASSQGQINQPQHF. The DNA for the CDR3 is TGTGCCAGCAGCCAGGGACAGATAAATCAGCCCCAGCATTTT.

The chain carries TRBV14 and TRBJ2-5; D uncertain. The germline CDR1 and CDR2 sequences are SGHDN and FVKESK. This CDR3 spans 14 amino acids. V shed 3 bases and J shed 4 bases, with 12 bases lying between them. The CDR3: CASSHEAVRETQYF. CDR3 DNA sequence: TGTGCCAGCAGCCATGAGGCGGTGCGAGAGACCCAGTACTTC. Using reference TRBV14 and TRBJ2-5 for the parts outside the CDR3, the full variable domain is EAGVTQFPSHSVIEKGQTVTLRCDPISGHDNLYWYRRVMGKEIKFLLHFVKESKQDESGMPNNRFLAERTGGTYSTLKVQPAELEDSGVYFCASSHEAVRETQYFGPGTRLLVL.

The chain recombines TRBV5-1 with TRBJ2-5; D not certain. The CDR3 consists of 14 residues. In germline, CDR1 is SGHRS, CDR2 YFSETQ. V dropped 0 bases and J dropped 2 bases, with 8 bases sitting between them. The CDR3 region is CASSLVALQETQYF. As DNA, the CDR3 is TGCGCCAGCAGCTTGGTCGCACTTCAAGAGACCCAGTACTTC.

The V and J genes are TRBV5-1 and TRBJ1-5; weak D call: TRBD1 (5 bases). The germline V and J ends were trimmed by 4 bases and 3 bases, with 14 bases remaining between them. This CDR3 is built from 15 residues. Germline V CDR1 and CDR2: SGHRS, YFSETQ. CDR3 sequence reads: CASSMGTIPNQPQHF. CDR3 nucleotide sequence: TGCGCCAGCAGCATGGGGACTATACCCAATCAGCCCCAGCATTTT.

This clone came up a few times. The chain combines TRBV6-1 with TRBJ2-7; 10 bases are a match to TRBD1. The length of the CDR3 is 15 residues. V lost 5 bases to trimming and J lost 0 bases; unmatched junction nucleotides: 4. The germline V gene encodes CDR1 MNHNS and CDR2 SASEGT. The CDR3 sequence is CASSSGQGYSYEQYF. The CDR3 DNA reads as TGTGCCAGCAGTTCGGGACAGGGGTACTCCTACGAGCAGTACTTC.

V usage is TRBV2 and J usage is TRBJ2-2, with no clear D. The CDR3 contains 15 residues. Germline CDR1 and CDR2: SNHLY and FYNNEI. Trimming cost V 8 bases and J 4 bases, with 17 bases left between them. The CDR3 loop reads CASGSLAGRTGELFF. CDR3 sequence (DNA): TGTGCCAGCGGTTCTTTGGCAGGTCGCACCGGGGAGCTGTTTTTT.

This clone was seen more than once but under ten times. The chain combines TRBV5-1 with TRBJ2-1; 7 bases agree with TRBD1. CDR3 size: 16 residues. CDR1 SGHRS and CDR2 YFSETQ come from the germline V gene. V lost 4 bases, J lost 2 bases, and 9 bases stayed unmatched. The DNA for the CDR3 is TGCGCCAGCAGCCGCCAGGGGCAGGGGGCCTACAATGAGCAGTTCTTC. It yields the protein CASSRQGQGAYNEQFF.

The chain has TRBV5-1 and TRBJ2-2; D gene ambiguous. CDR1 and CDR2 from the germline V gene are SGHRS and YFSETQ. This CDR3 is 14 amino acids long. V was shortened by 0 bases and J by 2 bases, with 5 bases between the two germline ends. The CDR3 DNA reads TGCGCCAGCAGCTTGGGTCCAAACACCGGGGAGCTGTTTTTT. It codes for CASSLGPNTGELFF.

J is TRBJ1-2 and V is TRBV5-4, with D possibly matching TRBD1 (6 bases). V dropped 5 bases and J dropped 4 bases, with 15 bases sitting between them. Germline V lookup: CDR1 SGHNT, CDR2 YYREEE (reference sequence). CDR3 length: 14 amino acids. The CDR3 loop is CASRTDLGGYGYTF. CDR3 coding DNA: TGTGCCAGCAGGACTGATCTAGGGGGCTATGGCTACACCTTC. The full variable domain, its missing parts supplied by reference TRBV5-4 and TRBJ1-2, is ETGVTQSPTHLIKTRGQQVTLRCSSQSGHNTVSWYQQALGQGPQFIFQYYREEENGRGNFPPRFSGLQFPNYSSELNVNALELDDSALYLCASRTDLGGYGYTFGSGTRLTVV.

V gene TRBV18 combines with J gene TRBJ1-1, with D unresolved. CDR1 is KGHSH, CDR2 LQKENI, per germline. The V and J ends lost 6 bases and 3 bases respectively, with 14 bases between them. The length of the CDR3 is 14 residues. CDR3 sequence (DNA): TGTGCCAGCTCCACCTCCCCCGAGGACACTGAAGCTTTCTTT. Translation: CASSTSPEDTEAFF.

This clone has just a few counts. The chain has TRBV20-1 and TRBJ2-7, with D perhaps matching TRBD1 (6 bases). CDR1 is DFQATT and CDR2 is SNEGSKA in the germline V gene (reference sequence). The CDR3 extends over 11 amino acids. Trimming took off 6 bases at V and 6 bases at J, with 12 bases between the two ends. The CDR3 here is CSAEQGSEQYF. CDR3 nucleotide sequence: TGCAGTGCAGAACAGGGATCCGAGCAGTACTTC.

The V and J genes are TRBV28 and TRBJ1-2; 8 positions agree with TRBD1. The CDR3 length is 13 residues. V shed 3 bases and J 12 bases; nucleotides not matched to a gene: 9. Germline V CDR1 and CDR2: MDHEN, SYDVKM. The CDR3 is CASSLQGQASDTF. For the CDR3, the DNA is TGTGCCAGCAGTTTGCAGGGACAGGCCTCCGACACCTTC.

The chain combines TRBV5-6 with TRBJ1-2; no reliable D call. This CDR3 comprises 14 residues. Germline assignment: CDR1 SGHDT and CDR2 YYEEEE. V gave up 0 bases and J gave up 0 bases, with 6 bases separating them. The CDR3 DNA is TGTGCCAGCAGCTTGGGAGGGCCTAACTATGGCTACACCTTC. This encodes CASSLGGPNYGYTF.

J is TRBJ2-4 and V is TRBV30, with 8 bases aligning to TRBD2. J was trimmed by 7 bases and V by 3 bases; bases with no gene match: 8. The length of the CDR3 is 14 residues. CDR1 and CDR2 from the germline V gene are GTSNPN and SVGIG (reference sequence). The DNA of the CDR3 is TGTGCCTGGAGCCCAGGACTAGCTGGCAACATTCAGTACTTC. Protein product: CAWSPGLAGNIQYF.

The chain joins TRBV19 to TRBJ1-5, with D perhaps TRBD1 (6 bases). This CDR3 has 16 residues. Germline CDR1 reads LNHDA; CDR2 reads SQIVND (reference sequence). Trimming took off 6 bases at V and 3 bases at J, with 18 bases between the two ends. Written as DNA, the CDR3 is TGTGCCAGTAGGGACAGTGATTATGGAGACAATCAGCCCCAGCATTTT. Translated: CASRDSDYGDNQPQHF.

Only one count was recorded for this clone. V usage is TRBV7-9 and J usage is TRBJ2-3, with 7 bases identical to TRBD1. The length of the CDR3 is 15 residues. Germline V lookup: CDR1 SEHNR, CDR2 FQNEAQ (reference sequence). Losses at the gene ends were 5 bases for V and 4 bases for J; bases not matched to a gene: 9. The CDR3 here is CASSRQGSLADTQYF. CDR3 bases: TGTGCCAGCAGCCGACAGGGTTCTTTGGCAGATACGCAGTATTTT.

This clone was seen only a few times. The V call is TRBV7-2, the J call TRBJ2-7; D is possibly TRBD1 (6 bases). Germline V CDR1 and CDR2: SGHTA, FQGNSA. The CDR3 contains 12 residues. V lost 1 base and J 8 bases, leaving 9 bases between the germline ends. The CDR3 DNA reads as TGTGCCAGCAGCTTAGACAGGGAAAAGCAGTACTTC. Residues: CASSLDREKQYF.

This chain uses TRBV27 with TRBJ1-1, with a weak D call TRBD1 (6 bases). The CDR3 spans 13 residues. Germline loops: CDR1 MNHEY, CDR2 SMNVEV (reference sequence). Trimming removed 6 bases from V and 1 base from J, with 9 bases in between. CDR3 amino acids: CASRGGGNTEAFF. The DNA for the CDR3 is TGTGCCAGCAGGGGAGGGGGGAACACTGAAGCTTTCTTT.

This clone was found a few times. The chain joins TRBV30 to TRBJ2-1; 12 bases map to TRBD2. The CDR3 is made up of 15 amino acids. Germline V gives CDR1 GTSNPN, CDR2 SVGIG (reference sequence). With V trimmed by 8 bases and J by 3 bases, 8 bases remained unmatched. CDR3 nucleotides: TGTGCCGGTTTTAAGACTAGCGGGAGCTACAATGAGCAGTTCTTC. Amino acid sequence: CAGFKTSGSYNEQFF.

The chain is built from TRBV6-6 and TRBJ2-3; TRBD1 aligns across 7 bases. The trim removed 4 bases at V and 1 base at J, leaving 5 bases unmatched. CDR1 and CDR2 (germline): MNHNY, SVGAGI (reference sequence). The CDR3 extends over 15 amino acids. CDR3 bases: TGTGCCAGCAGTTTAGGGGGCAAGGGCACAGATACGCAGTATTTT. This translates into CASSLGGKGTDTQYF.

This CDR3 reads CASSPPAGGMTEAFF. CDR3 sequence (DNA): TGTGCCAGCTCACCACCTGCGGGAGGTATGACTGAAGCTTTCTTT. The chain uses TRBV18 and TRBJ1-1, with D unresolved. In germline, CDR1 is KGHSH, CDR2 LQKENI. This CDR3 has 15 amino acids. Between the trimmed V and J ends, which lost 0 bases and 5 bases, there was a span of 13 bases.

This clone was seen a handful of times. The chain uses TRBV29-1 and TRBJ2-1, with 12 positions matching TRBD2. J gave up 6 bases and V 6 bases, and 3 bases lay outside the gene matches. Germline CDR1 reads SQVTM; CDR2 reads ANQGSEA. This CDR3 has 13 residues. The CDR3 sequence: CSVRLAGVNEQFF. In nucleotides, the CDR3 is TGCAGCGTGAGACTAGCGGGAGTCAATGAGCAGTTCTTC.

J is TRBJ2-6 and V is TRBV29-1, with 7 bases identical to TRBD2. Germline CDR1 reads SQVTM; CDR2 reads ANQGSEA. The CDR3 spans 14 residues. With 6 bases clipped from V and 4 bases from J, the junction kept 6 bases outside the gene matches. The CDR3: CSVKGGEGANVLTF. DNA for the CDR3: TGCAGCGTGAAGGGAGGGGAAGGGGCCAACGTCCTGACTTTC. Complete variable domain (other parts from reference TRBV29-1 and TRBJ2-6): SAVISQKPSRDICQRGTSLTIQCQVDSQVTMMFWYRQQPGQSLTLIATANQGSEATYESGFVIDKFPISRPNLTFSTLTVSNMSPEDSSIYLCSVKGGEGANVLTFGAGSRLTVL.

The chain couples TRBV6-6 to TRBJ1-1; 8 bases align to TRBD1. From germline, CDR1 is MNHNY and CDR2 SVGAGI (reference sequence). This CDR3 has 15 residues. Germline trimming cut 2 bases from V and 7 bases from J; bases unmatched to any gene: 9. CDR3 in DNA: TGTGCCAGCAGTTACCGGACGACAGGGGAAAGTGAAGCTTTCTTT. Translating it yields CASSYRTTGESEAFF.

The chain employs TRBV29-1 and TRBJ1-5; weak D call: TRBD1 (5 bases). This CDR3 region has 14 residues. CDR1 SQVTM and CDR2 ANQGSEA come from the germline V gene. V shed 4 bases and J shed 3 bases, with 13 bases lying between them. The CDR3 DNA reads TGCAGCGTTGGAAGTGCGGGGGACAATCAGCCCCAGCATTTT. Protein: CSVGSAGDNQPQHF.

The V and J genes are TRBV7-9 and TRBJ2-1; 8 positions agree with TRBD2. The CDR3 is 14 residues long. V lost 4 bases to trimming and J lost 12 bases; unmatched junction nucleotides: 11. The V gene's germline CDR1 is SEHNR and CDR2 FQNEAQ (reference sequence). The CDR3 DNA follows: TGTGCCAGCAGCTCTAATCCCACTAGCGGAGCGCAGTTCTTC. Amino acid sequence: CASSSNPTSGAQFF.

This sequence joins TRBV25-1 and TRBJ1-2; no reliable D call. This CDR3 is built from 11 residues. V lost 10 bases to trimming and J lost 3 bases, with 9 bases between them. Germline CDR1 and CDR2: MGHDK and SYGVNS. CDR3 loop: CATSRDYGYTF. The CDR3 region has the DNA TGTGCCACCTCGCGGGACTATGGCTACACCTTC.

The CDR3 nucleotides read TGCGCCAGCAGCTTACAGGGTCAAGCTAACTATGGCTACACCTTC. It encodes CASSLQGQANYGYTF. The chain uses TRBV5-1 and TRBJ1-2, with D maybe TRBD1 (6 bases). The V end lost 2 bases, the J end lost 0 bases, and 11 bases lay between the germline ends. The CDR3 contains 15 residues. Germline V lookup: CDR1 SGHRS, CDR2 YFSETQ.

The chain has TRBV5-6 and TRBJ2-2; D remains ambiguous. This CDR3 has 15 residues. Germline V gene data show CDR1 as SGHDT and CDR2 as YYEEEE. Trimming removed 4 bases at V and 0 bases at J, with 10 bases between. CDR3 sequence (DNA): TGTGCCAGCAGCCCCATTAGCACGAACACCGGGGAGCTGTTTTTT. Protein product: CASSPISTNTGELFF.